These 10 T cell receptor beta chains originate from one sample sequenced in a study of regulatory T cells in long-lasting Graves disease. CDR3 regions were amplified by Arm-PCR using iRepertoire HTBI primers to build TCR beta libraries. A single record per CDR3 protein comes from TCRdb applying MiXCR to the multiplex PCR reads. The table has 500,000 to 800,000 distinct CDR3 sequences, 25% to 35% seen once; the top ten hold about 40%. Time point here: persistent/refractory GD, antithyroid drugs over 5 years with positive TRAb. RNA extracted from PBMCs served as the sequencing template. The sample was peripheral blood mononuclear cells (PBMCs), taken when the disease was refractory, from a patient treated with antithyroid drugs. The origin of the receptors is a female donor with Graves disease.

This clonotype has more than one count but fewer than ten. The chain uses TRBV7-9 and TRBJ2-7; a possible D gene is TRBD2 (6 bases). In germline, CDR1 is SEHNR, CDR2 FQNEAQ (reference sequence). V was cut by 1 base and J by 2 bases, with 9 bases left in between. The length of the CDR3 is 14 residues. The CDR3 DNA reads TGTGCCAGCAGCTTAGTAGGGACTGCCTACGAGCAGTACTTC. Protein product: CASSLVGTAYEQYF.

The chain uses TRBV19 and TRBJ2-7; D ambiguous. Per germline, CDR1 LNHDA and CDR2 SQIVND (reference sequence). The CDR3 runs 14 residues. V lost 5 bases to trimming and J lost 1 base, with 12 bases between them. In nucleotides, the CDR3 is TGTGCCAGTAGTCGGCAGTCGATATCCTACGAGCAGTACTTC. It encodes CASSRQSISYEQYF.

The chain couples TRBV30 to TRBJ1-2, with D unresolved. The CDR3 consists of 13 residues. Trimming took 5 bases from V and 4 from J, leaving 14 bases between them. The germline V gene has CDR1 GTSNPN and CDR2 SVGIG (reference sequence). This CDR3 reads CAWGPGRSYGYTF. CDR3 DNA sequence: TGTGCCTGGGGGCCGGGTAGAAGCTATGGCTACACCTTC.

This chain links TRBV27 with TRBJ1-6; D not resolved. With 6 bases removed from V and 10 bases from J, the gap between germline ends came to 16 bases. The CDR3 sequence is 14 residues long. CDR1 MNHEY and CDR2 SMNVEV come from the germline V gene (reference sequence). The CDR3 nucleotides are TGTGCCAGCAGGCTTGGACCCCGAATCTCACCCCTCCACTTT. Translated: CASRLGPRISPLHF.

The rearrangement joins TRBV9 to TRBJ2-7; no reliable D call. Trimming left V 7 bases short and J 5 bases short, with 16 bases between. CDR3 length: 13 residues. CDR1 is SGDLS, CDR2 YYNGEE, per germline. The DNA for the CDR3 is TGTGCCAGCTCCCGACGGTCGGGCAACGAGCAGTACTTC. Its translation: CASSRRSGNEQYF.

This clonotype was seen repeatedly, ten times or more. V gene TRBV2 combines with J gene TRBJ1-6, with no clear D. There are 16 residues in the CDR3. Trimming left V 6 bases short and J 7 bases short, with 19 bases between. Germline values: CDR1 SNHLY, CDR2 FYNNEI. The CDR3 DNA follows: TGTGCCAGCAGAACTGACGGGTATCGGTCGAATTCACCCCTCCACTTT. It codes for CASRTDGYRSNSPLHF. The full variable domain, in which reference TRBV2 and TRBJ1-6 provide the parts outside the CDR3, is EPEVTQTPSHQVTQMGQEVILRCVPISNHLYFYWYRQILGQKVEFLVSFYNNEISEKSEIFDDQFSVERPDGSNFTLKIRSTKLEDSAMYFCASRTDGYRSNSPLHFGNGTRLTVT.

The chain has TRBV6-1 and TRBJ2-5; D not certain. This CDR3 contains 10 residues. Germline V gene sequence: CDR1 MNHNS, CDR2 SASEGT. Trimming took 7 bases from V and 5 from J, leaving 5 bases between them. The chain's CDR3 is CASKRETQYF. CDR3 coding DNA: TGTGCCAGCAAGAGGGAGACCCAGTACTTC.

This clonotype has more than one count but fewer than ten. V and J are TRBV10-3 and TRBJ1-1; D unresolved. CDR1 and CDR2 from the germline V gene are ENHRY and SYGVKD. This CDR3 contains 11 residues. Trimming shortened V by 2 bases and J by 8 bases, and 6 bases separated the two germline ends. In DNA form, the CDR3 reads TGTGCCATCAGTGAGAGGCAAGAAGCTTTCTTT. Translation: CAISERQEAFF.

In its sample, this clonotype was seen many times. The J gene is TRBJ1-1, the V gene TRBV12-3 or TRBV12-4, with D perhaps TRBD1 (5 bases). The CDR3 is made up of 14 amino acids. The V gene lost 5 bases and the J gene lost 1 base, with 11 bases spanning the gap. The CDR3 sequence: CASSEGRENTEAFF. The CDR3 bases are TGTGCCAGCAGTGAGGGACGGGAGAACACTGAAGCTTTCTTT.

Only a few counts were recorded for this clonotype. CDR3 sequence reads: CASSFLHEQFF. CDR3 sequence (DNA): TGTGCCAGCAGCTTTTTGCATGAGCAGTTCTTC. This chain connects TRBV11-2 to TRBJ2-1; no reliable D call. Per the germline V gene, CDR1 is SGHAT and CDR2 is FQNNGV. V shed 3 bases and J shed 8 bases, with 5 bases lying between them. The CDR3 consists of 11 residues.